This T cell receptor beta chain stems from a study of blood T cell repertoires in COVID-19. Profiling relied on immunoSEQ multiplex PCR, and the TCRdb table lists in-frame clones only, not all of them. The sample lists more than 75,000 clones; 70% to 90% were seen once. Trimming at V came to 2 bases and at J to 5 bases, leaving 11 bases not matched to a gene. The CDR3 covers 16 residues. Germline CDR1 LNHNV, CDR2 YYDKDF (reference sequence). The rearrangement uses TRBV15 and TRBJ2-7, with 8 nucleotides matching TRBD1. The origin of this receptor is a man in his fifties with COVID-19, enrolled during active disease. The sample was peripheral blood. The CDR3 region is CATSRRFDRGGNEQYF. As DNA, the CDR3 is TGTGCCACCAGCAGAAGGTTCGACAGGGGAGGAAACGAGCAGTACTTC.